Ten or more counts support the clone carrying this T cell receptor beta chain. Its target is unknown. TCRdb re-derived calls from the 5' RACE reads in MiXCR, one entry per CDR3 protein. The data contain around 300,000 distinct CDR3 sequences, 11% of them singletons. This entry comes from a study of CD8 T cells in ankylosing spondylitis. Findings and limits, study-wide: In ankylosing spondylitis blood, a motif of seven to nine highly homologous TCR beta variants appeared characteristic.

Germline CDR1 and CDR2: MDHEN and SYDVKM. The V and J ends lost 7 bases and 5 bases respectively, with 19 bases between them. The CDR3 is 15 residues long. Sequenced input: blood, either unsorted or a sorted T cell fraction (not recorded which). This TCR came from a female donor with ankylosing spondylitis or in good health (not recorded which). This chain joins TRBV28 and TRBJ2-3, with D perhaps TRBD2 (6 bases). This chain's CDR3 is CASISGWGVIDTQYF. The CDR3 DNA reads as TGTGCCAGCATTTCTGGGTGGGGGGTCATAGATACGCAGTATTTT.